One and the same sample provided the 26 T cell receptor beta chains below, sequenced in a study of shared clonotypes between healthy human individuals (dated by TCRdb to 2020 to 2021). The library relied on the immunoSEQ multiplex PCR assay. The source is immuneACCESS, and TCRdb retained only in-frame sequences with V and J called. Part of the clones is not carried over; for the studies checked, unresolved V genes explain less than half of this, and the remainder is unexplained. Recorded for this sample are some 1.5 million clones; roughly 95% of them occurred a single time. Roughly 1.2% of the sample is in the top ten clones. Sample: naive CD4+ T cells sorted from blood. Read against the paper, the sample's cell subset or site label means: CD45RA+ positively selected. Source of these receptors: a man under 40 in good health.

For this clone: The germline gene is not matched at one end of the junction; a read error may be the cause. The CDR3 sequence: CASSQGQGDYDEQFF. The CDR3, as DNA: TGTGCCAGCAGCCAAGGACAGGGAGACTACGATGAGCAGTTCTTC. The rearrangement joins TRBV5-4 to TRBJ2-1; 8 nucleotides match TRBD1. This CDR3 contains 15 residues. The germline CDR1 and CDR2 sequences are SGHNT and YYREEE (reference sequence).

This clone has only one observation. V gene TRBV9 combines with J gene TRBJ1-2, with D hard to call. Germline V gene data show CDR1 as SGDLS and CDR2 as YYNGEE. The V end was cut by 2 bases, the J end by 4 bases, with 12 bases between. CDR3 length: 14 amino acids. This chain's CDR3 is CASSVESGSYGYTF. CDR3 nucleotides: TGTGCCAGCAGCGTCGAATCAGGCTCCTATGGCTACACCTTC. The full variable domain, its missing parts supplied by reference TRBV9 and TRBJ1-2, is DSGVTQTPKHLITATGQRVTLRCSPRSGDLSVYWYQQSLDQGLQFLIQYYNGEERAKGNILERFSAQQFPDLHSELNLSSLELGDSALYFCASSVESGSYGYTFGSGTRLTVV.

To note about this clone: The same CDR3 is also encoded by other DNA sequences in this sample. V is TRBV2 and J is TRBJ2-7, with D possibly TRBD1 on 5 matching bases. Germline V gene lookup returns CDR1 SNHLY and CDR2 FYNNEI. The length of the CDR3 is 14 residues. The ends were cut back, 2 bases at V and 3 bases at J, with 11 bases in the middle. This CDR3 is CASSEQGIGYEQYF. The CDR3 DNA reads TGTGCCAGCAGTGAACAGGGTATAGGCTACGAGCAGTACTTC.

The genes are TRBV28 and TRBJ2-7; 10 bases fit TRBD2. Losses at the gene ends were 8 bases for V and 2 bases for J; bases not matched to a gene: 6. CDR3 length: 14 residues. Germline lookup yields CDR1 MDHEN and CDR2 SYDVKM. CDR3 amino acids: CASPDSGRTYEQYF. CDR3 coding DNA: TGTGCCAGCCCTGATAGCGGGAGGACCTACGAGCAGTACTTC.

This sequence joins TRBV5-1 and TRBJ2-3; tentatively, D is TRBD1 (7 bases). Trimming stripped 4 bases from V and 6 bases from J, with 18 bases between. This CDR3 spans 15 amino acids. Looked up from germline, CDR1 is SGHRS and CDR2 is YFSETQ. In DNA, the CDR3 is TGCGCCAGCAGCGTCAAGCTAGCAGGGGGGGATACGCAGTATTTT. Protein sequence: CASSVKLAGGDTQYF. The full variable domain, in which reference TRBV5-1 and TRBJ2-3 provide the parts outside the CDR3, is KAGVTQTPRYLIKTRGQQVTLSCSPISGHRSVSWYQQTPGQGLQFLFEYFSETQRNKGNFPGRFSGRQFSNSRSEMNVSTLELGDSALYLCASSVKLAGGDTQYFGPGTRLTVL.

This clone appeared once. V usage is TRBV5-5 and J usage is TRBJ1-1; weak D call: TRBD1 (5 bases). CDR3 length: 17 amino acids. V lost 0 bases and J 5 bases, leaving 20 bases between the germline ends. Germline CDR1 SGHKS, CDR2 YYEKEE (reference sequence). CDR3: CASSLVFLGDFTTEAFF. CDR3 nucleotide sequence: TGTGCCAGCAGCTTGGTATTCTTGGGGGACTTTACAACTGAAGCTTTCTTT.

The chain is built from TRBV5-4 and TRBJ2-6, with 7 bases lining up with TRBD1. V dropped 4 bases and J dropped 5; count of bases not matched to a gene: 6. This CDR3 is built from 15 residues. Germline V lookup: CDR1 SGHNT, CDR2 YYREEE (reference sequence). The CDR3: CASSQEQGRANVLTF. For the CDR3, the DNA is TGTGCCAGCAGCCAAGAACAGGGGAGGGCCAACGTCCTGACTTTC.

The rearrangement joins TRBV7-2 to TRBJ2-7, with D possibly TRBD2 on 5 matching bases. Germline lookup yields CDR1 SGHTA and CDR2 FQGNSA. V was clipped by 5 bases and J by 0 bases, with 17 bases between them. This CDR3 is built from 16 residues. The CDR3 reads CASSPQTTGSSYEQYF. The CDR3 DNA reads TGTGCCAGCAGCCCTCAGACTACCGGGTCCTCCTACGAGCAGTACTTC.

This sequence joins TRBV7-9 and TRBJ2-7, with 7 positions matching TRBD2. J gave up 7 bases and V 5 bases, and 8 bases lay outside the gene matches. This CDR3 is 13 amino acids long. The germline V gene has CDR1 SEHNR and CDR2 FQNEAQ (reference sequence). The CDR3 sequence is CASSLPGGQEQYF. The DNA of the CDR3 is TGTGCCAGCAGCCTTCCGGGAGGTCAGGAGCAGTACTTC. The complete variable domain, with remaining parts taken from reference TRBV7-9 and TRBJ2-7, reads DTGVSQNPRHKITKRGQNVTFRCDPISEHNRLYWYRQTLGQGPEFLTYFQNEAQLEKSRLLSDRFSAERPKGSFSTLEIQRTEQGDSAMYLCASSLPGGQEQYFGPGTRLTVT.

This clone was recorded once. The V and J genes are TRBV27 and TRBJ2-2, with D possibly TRBD1 on 5 matching bases. Between the trimmed V and J ends, which lost 6 bases and 3 bases, there was a span of 14 bases. The CDR3 runs 15 residues. Per germline, CDR1 MNHEY and CDR2 SMNVEV (reference sequence). CDR3 residues: CASSSGTRDTGELFF. CDR3 DNA: TGTGCCAGCAGCTCCGGAACCAGGGACACCGGGGAGCTGTTTTTT.

The rearrangement joins TRBV19 to TRBJ2-7; TRBD2 is a possible D gene (7 bases). The germline gives CDR1 LNHDA, CDR2 SQIVND (reference sequence). The CDR3 has 16 residues. Deletions cut 1 base from V and 6 bases from J, with 19 bases between. The CDR3 spells CASSIGGGMAGAEQYF. The CDR3, as DNA: TGTGCCAGTAGTATAGGAGGGGGAATGGCGGGGGCCGAGCAGTACTTC.

This chain uses TRBV5-4 with TRBJ2-5; 14 positions agree with TRBD2. Germline values: CDR1 SGHNT, CDR2 YYREEE (reference sequence). The CDR3 is 17 amino acids. Losses at the gene ends were 1 base for V and 8 bases for J; bases not matched to a gene: 10. The CDR3 loop is CASSLTGTGTSGSTQYF. CDR3 sequence (DNA): TGTGCCAGCAGCTTGACTGGAACCGGGACTAGCGGGAGTACCCAGTACTTC.

V and J are TRBV5-1 and TRBJ2-3; no clear D gene. The V and J ends lost 3 bases and 4 bases respectively, with 9 bases between them. The CDR3 loop spans 13 amino acids. Per germline, CDR1 SGHRS and CDR2 YFSETQ. The CDR3 region is CASSSQRADTQYF. CDR3 coding DNA: TGCGCCAGCAGCTCACAGAGAGCAGATACGCAGTATTTT. Full variable domain (remainder filled in from reference TRBV5-1 and TRBJ2-3): KAGVTQTPRYLIKTRGQQVTLSCSPISGHRSVSWYQQTPGQGLQFLFEYFSETQRNKGNFPGRFSGRQFSNSRSEMNVSTLELGDSALYLCASSSQRADTQYFGPGTRLTVL.

The CDR3 DNA reads TGTGCCTGGAGTGTTCTTCTCGCGGGACAGGGTGCGCAGTATTTT. Protein sequence: CAWSVLLAGQGAQYF. V is TRBV30 and J is TRBJ2-3; 9 nucleotides line up with TRBD1. Germline lookup yields CDR1 GTSNPN and CDR2 SVGIG (reference sequence). Germline trimming cut 0 bases from V and 10 bases from J; bases unmatched to any gene: 11. The CDR3 runs to 15 residues.

V usage is TRBV5-6 and J usage is TRBJ2-7; TRBD2 agrees at 7 bases. The V gene's germline CDR1 is SGHDT and CDR2 YYEEEE. V dropped 4 bases and J dropped 1; count of bases not matched to a gene: 17. The CDR3 spans 18 residues. CDR3 protein: CASSPAMGEGPRSYEQYF. In DNA form, the CDR3 reads TGTGCCAGCAGCCCGGCGATGGGGGAGGGCCCAAGGTCCTACGAGCAGTACTTC.

J is TRBJ1-2 and V is TRBV18; 10 bases match TRBD1. The germline gives CDR1 KGHSH, CDR2 LQKENI. J was trimmed by 4 bases and V by 7 bases; bases with no gene match: 18. The CDR3 spans 18 residues. CDR3 in amino acids: CASLPLGTGAPSGYGYTF. CDR3 DNA sequence: TGTGCCAGCTTACCCTTAGGGACAGGGGCCCCATCTGGCTATGGCTACACCTTC.

The chain couples TRBV7-8 to TRBJ2-3, with TRBD2 matching over 7 bases. V lost 4 bases, J lost 5 bases, and 9 bases stayed unmatched. Germline CDR1 reads SGHVS; CDR2 reads FQNEAQ. The CDR3 covers 15 residues. The DNA for the CDR3 is TGTGCCAGCAGCTCCCGGGACTACCAGGGAGATACGCAGTATTTT. Translated, it gives CASSSRDYQGDTQYF.

The rearrangement joins TRBV15 to TRBJ1-5, with 9 bases fitting TRBD1. Trimming removed 9 bases from V and 0 bases from J; junction bases left unmatched: 12. This CDR3 has 17 amino acids. The V gene's germline CDR1 is LNHNV and CDR2 YYDKDF (reference sequence). Here the CDR3 reads CATRNRDRVYSNQPQHF. The CDR3 DNA follows: TGTGCCACGAGAAACCGGGACAGGGTTTATAGCAATCAGCCCCAGCATTTT.

V is TRBV6-4 and J is TRBJ2-2; 7 bases fit TRBD1. CDR1 is MRHNA and CDR2 is SNTAGT in the germline V gene. This CDR3 has 15 amino acids. V was clipped by 5 bases and J by 4 bases; unmatched bases: 7. The CDR3 region is CASSPTGMSTGELFF. In nucleotides, the CDR3 is TGTGCCAGCAGTCCGACAGGGATGAGCACCGGGGAGCTGTTTTTT.

CDR3 nucleotide sequence: TGTGCCAGCACTCCGTGGAGGGGGGGAACAGGTGAAGCTTTCTTT. Encoded protein: CASTPWRGGTGEAFF. This chain links TRBV2 with TRBJ1-1, with D tentatively TRBD1 (6 bases). The CDR3 length is 15 residues. V lost 7 bases, J lost 7 bases, and 22 bases lay in between. Germline CDR1 and CDR2: SNHLY and FYNNEI.

The rearrangement joins TRBV15 to TRBJ1-1; D unclear. CDR3 size: 15 residues. In germline, CDR1 is LNHNV, CDR2 YYDKDF (reference sequence). V shed 1 base and J shed 0 bases, with 9 bases lying between them. CDR3 amino acids: CATSRGSDMNTEAFF. The CDR3 DNA reads as TGTGCCACCAGCAGAGGTTCCGATATGAACACTGAAGCTTTCTTT.

The chain uses TRBV25-1 and TRBJ2-3, with D perhaps matching TRBD1 (5 bases). V was clipped by 1 base and J by 4 bases, with 12 bases between them. The CDR3 spans 15 residues. In germline, CDR1 is MGHDK, CDR2 SYGVNS. The CDR3 spells CASSESVRAADTQYF. The CDR3 nucleotides read TGTGCCAGCAGTGAATCGGTCAGGGCCGCAGATACGCAGTATTTT.

The V call is TRBV2, the J call TRBJ1-2, with D maybe TRBD1 (5 bases). Per germline, CDR1 SNHLY and CDR2 FYNNEI. This CDR3 has 13 amino acids. Trimming pared 5 bases from V and 7 bases from J, leaving 14 bases between. This chain's CDR3 is CASSPQPGFGYTF. The CDR3 region has the DNA TGTGCCAGCAGTCCCCAGCCAGGGTTTGGCTACACCTTC.

The rearrangement joins TRBV7-8 to TRBJ2-7; weak D call: TRBD1 (5 bases). The V end lost 6 bases, the J end lost 2 bases, and 17 bases lay between the germline ends. This CDR3 comprises 15 residues. Germline V gene sequence: CDR1 SGHVS, CDR2 FQNEAQ. The CDR3 is CASRDTSFPTYEQYF. CDR3 coding DNA: TGTGCCAGCAGGGACACTTCTTTCCCTACCTACGAGCAGTACTTC.

This clone showed up just once. V and J are TRBV14 and TRBJ2-5; possibly TRBD2 for D (6 bases). The V and J ends lost 2 bases and 5 bases respectively, with 9 bases between them. CDR3 length: 13 residues. Germline lookup yields CDR1 SGHDN and CDR2 FVKESK. This CDR3 is CASSQWGVETQYF. In DNA form, the CDR3 reads TGTGCCAGCAGCCAATGGGGGGTTGAGACCCAGTACTTC.

The chain joins TRBV13 to TRBJ2-3, with 7 bases identical to TRBD2. This CDR3 comprises 16 residues. The trim removed 2 bases at V and 4 bases at J, leaving 9 bases unmatched. CDR1 PRHDT and CDR2 FYEKMQ come from the germline V gene (reference sequence). In DNA form, the CDR3 reads TGTGCCAGCAGCTTATCCCCAACGGGAGGACCAGATACGCAGTATTTT. Amino acid sequence: CASSLSPTGGPDTQYF.